Following are 2 T cell receptor beta chains from one sample sequenced in a study of T cell responses to AZD1222 COVID-19 vaccine. Profiled with immunoSEQ multiplex PCR; TCRdb holds only in-frame clones, not every one. Found here are about 90,000 clones, 89% of them singletons; the top ten hold 5% to 6%. Material: peripheral blood, obtained 28 days after the second AZD1222 dose. Receptors were obtained from an adult who received the AZD1222 COVID-19 vaccine.

This clone was observed once. The chain joins TRBV27 to TRBJ1-5, with unresolved D. CDR3 length equals 14 residues. Germline V CDR1 and CDR2: MNHEY, SMNVEV (reference sequence). V lost 6 bases, J lost 0 bases, and 9 bases lay in between. CDR3 protein: CASRERFSNQPQHF. The CDR3 nucleotides read TGTGCCAGCAGGGAGAGATTTAGCAATCAGCCCCAGCATTTT.

The chain links TRBV7-3 to TRBJ1-1, with D unclear. This CDR3 region has 13 residues. The V end lost 4 bases, the J end lost 3 bases, and 9 bases lay between the germline ends. The germline V gene encodes CDR1 SGHTA and CDR2 FQGTGA. The CDR3, as DNA: TGTGCCAGCAGCTCACGACCGGACACTGAAGCTTTCTTT. Amino acid sequence: CASSSRPDTEAFF.